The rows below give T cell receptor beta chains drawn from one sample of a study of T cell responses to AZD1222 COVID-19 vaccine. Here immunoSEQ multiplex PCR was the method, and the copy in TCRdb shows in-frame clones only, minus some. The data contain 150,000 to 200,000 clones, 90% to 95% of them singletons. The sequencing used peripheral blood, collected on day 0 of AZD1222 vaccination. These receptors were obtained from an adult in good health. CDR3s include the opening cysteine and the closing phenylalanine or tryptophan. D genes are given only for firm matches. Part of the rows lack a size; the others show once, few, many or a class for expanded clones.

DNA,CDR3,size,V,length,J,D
TGCAGCGTTGAGTACAGGTGGAACCAAGAGACCCAGTACTTC,CSVEYRWNQETQYF,NA,TRBV29-1,14,TRBJ2-5,NA
TGTGCCTGGAAACTTAGGACAGGGGGACTCTATAATTCACCCCTCCACTTT,CAWKLRTGGLYNSPLHF,NA,TRBV30,17,TRBJ1-6,TRBD1
TGCGCCAGCAGCAGGGGACCCGCCCGCTCCTACGAGCAGTACTTC,CASSRGPARSYEQYF,NA,TRBV5-1,15,TRBJ2-7,NA
TGTGCCAGCAGCAAGGGGACAGGGGGCTTGAACACCATATATTTT,CASSKGTGGLNTIYF,NA,TRBV3-1/TRBV3-2,15,TRBJ1-3,TRBD1
TGCGCCAGCAGCTTGGTTGACCATGGCTACACCTTC,CASSLVDHGYTF,NA,TRBV5-1,12,TRBJ1-2,NA
TGTGCCAGCAGCGTATCGGGCAGAAGCTCCTACGAGCAGTACTTC,CASSVSGRSSYEQYF,NA,TRBV9,15,TRBJ2-7,NA
TGTGCAAGTCGCTGGCGGGACAGGGGGTTTGGCGAGCAGTACTTC,CASRWRDRGFGEQYF,NA,TRBV12-2,15,TRBJ2-7,NA
TGTGCCAGCAAACGAGGGGATTCCGGGGAGCTGTTTTTT,CASKRGDSGELFF,NA,TRBV12-3/TRBV12-4,13,TRBJ2-2,NA
TGTGCCAGCAGCCAAGTGGGGACAGTGGACGGCTACACCTTC,CASSQVGTVDGYTF,NA,TRBV3-1/TRBV3-2,14,TRBJ1-2,TRBD1
TGTGCCAGCAGCGACGGCGGAAGCTCCTACAATGAGCAGTTCTTC,CASSDGGSSYNEQFF,NA,TRBV27,15,TRBJ2-1,NA
TGTGCCATCAGTGAGCAGGGCGGCACTGAAGCTTTCTTT,CAISEQGGTEAFF,few,TRBV10-3,13,TRBJ1-1,NA
TGTGTCTCGAACCAGGACAGGGTCGACTATGGCTACACCTTC,CVSNQDRVDYGYTF,NA,TRBV2,14,TRBJ1-2,TRBD1
TGTGCCAGCAGTGAAGCGGACAGCCTGACACGGGAGCAGTACTTC,CASSEADSLTREQYF,NA,TRBV25-1,15,TRBJ2-7,NA
TGTGCCAGCAGCCGCGGGACTAGCAGCCAAGAGACCCAGTACTTC,CASSRGTSSQETQYF,NA,TRBV11-2,15,TRBJ2-5,TRBD2
TGCGCCAGCAGCGGGGGGACGGGAGCGGTCGGGCCCGGGGAGCTGTTTTTT,CASSGGTGAVGPGELFF,NA,TRBV10-1,17,TRBJ2-2,TRBD2
TGTGCCAGCAGTCCGCGGACAGGATATGGCTACACCTTC,CASSPRTGYGYTF,NA,TRBV27,13,TRBJ1-2,TRBD1
TGTGCCAGCAGTGAAGGAGTCGGCGGGAGGGCCACAGATACGCAGTATTTT,CASSEGVGGRATDTQYF,NA,TRBV6-1,17,TRBJ2-3,TRBD2
TGTGCCAGCAGTGTGGCACCCGAGAGGTCCCTCCACTTT,CASSVAPERSLHF,NA,TRBV27,13,TRBJ1-6,NA
TGTGCCAGCAGCTCAATAACGACTAGCAAAGAAGAGACCCAGTACTTC,CASSSITTSKEETQYF,NA,TRBV5-6,16,TRBJ2-5,TRBD2
TGTGCCAGCAGCCCCGGAGGGGGCTTCCACAATGAGCAGTTCTTC,CASSPGGGFHNEQFF,NA,TRBV6-2/TRBV6-3,15,TRBJ2-1,NA
TGTGCCAGCAGCTTAGACGGTTCGAACACCGGGGAGCTGTTTTTT,CASSLDGSNTGELFF,NA,TRBV7-8,15,TRBJ2-2,NA
TGTGCCAGCAGCAATGAGAACACTGAAGCTTTCTTT,CASSNENTEAFF,NA,TRBV11-2,12,TRBJ1-1,NA
TGTGCCAGCAGCTTAGAATCCGCGGGAATCTACGAGCAGTACTTC,CASSLESAGIYEQYF,NA,TRBV7-9,15,TRBJ2-7,NA
TGTGCCAGCAGCGTACCGGGACAGGGGGGAGTAGAGACCCAGTACTTC,CASSVPGQGGVETQYF,NA,TRBV5-4,16,TRBJ2-5,TRBD1
TGTGCCAGCAGCTTAACAAGGGATGGAAACACCATATATTTT,CASSLTRDGNTIYF,NA,TRBV7-2,14,TRBJ1-3,NA
TGTGCCAGCAGTTTGGACAGGGTGGTCACTGAAGCTTTCTTT,CASSLDRVVTEAFF,NA,TRBV28,14,TRBJ1-1,TRBD1
TGTGCCAGCAGCCAAGCCAGGGGGACACGGCATGAAAAACTGTTTTTT,CASSQARGTRHEKLFF,NA,TRBV14,16,TRBJ1-4,TRBD1
TGCGCCAGCAGCTTCCGTCCAACCGGACTAGCGGGAACCTCCACAGATACGCAGTATTTT,CASSFRPTGLAGTSTDTQYF,NA,TRBV5-1,20,TRBJ2-3,TRBD2
TGTGCCACCAGCAGAGTAACGGGGGGCTACACCTTC,CATSRVTGGYTF,few,TRBV15,12,TRBJ1-2,NA
TGTGCCAGCAGCTTAACGGATACCAATTCACCCCTCCACTTT,CASSLTDTNSPLHF,NA,TRBV7-2,14,TRBJ1-6,NA
TGTGCCACCAGCAGAGATCTTGGACAGTACGAGCAGTACTTC,CATSRDLGQYEQYF,NA,TRBV15,14,TRBJ2-7,NA